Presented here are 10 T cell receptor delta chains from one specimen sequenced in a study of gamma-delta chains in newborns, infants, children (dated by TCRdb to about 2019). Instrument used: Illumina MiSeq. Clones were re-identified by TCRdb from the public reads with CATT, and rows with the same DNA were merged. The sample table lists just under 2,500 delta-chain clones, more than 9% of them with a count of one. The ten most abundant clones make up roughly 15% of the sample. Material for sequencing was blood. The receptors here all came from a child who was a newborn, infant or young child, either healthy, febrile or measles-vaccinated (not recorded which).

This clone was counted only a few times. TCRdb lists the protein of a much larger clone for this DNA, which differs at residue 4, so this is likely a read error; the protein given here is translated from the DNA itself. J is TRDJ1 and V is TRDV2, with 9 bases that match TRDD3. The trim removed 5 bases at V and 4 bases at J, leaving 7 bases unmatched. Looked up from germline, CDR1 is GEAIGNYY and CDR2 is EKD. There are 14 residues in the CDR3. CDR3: CACAGLGDHDKLIF. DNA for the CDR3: TGTGCCTGTGCCGGACTGGGGGACCACGATAAACTCATCTTT.

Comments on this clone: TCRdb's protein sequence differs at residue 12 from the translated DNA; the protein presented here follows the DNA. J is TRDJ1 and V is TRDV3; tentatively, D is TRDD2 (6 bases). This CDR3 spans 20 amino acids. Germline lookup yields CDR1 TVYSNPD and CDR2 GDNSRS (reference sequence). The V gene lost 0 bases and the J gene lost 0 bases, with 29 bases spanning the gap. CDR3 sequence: CAFRSYKAFPRRMYTDKLIF. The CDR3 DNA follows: TGTGCCTTTAGGTCCTACAAGGCGTTCCCCCGGAGGATGTACACCGATAAACTCATCTTT.

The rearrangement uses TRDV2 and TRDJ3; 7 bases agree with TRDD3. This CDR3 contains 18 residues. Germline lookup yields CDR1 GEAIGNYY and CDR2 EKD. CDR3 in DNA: TGTGCTCGCCTCTCTGGGGGCTGCAGATCCTGGGACACCCGACAGATGTTTTTC. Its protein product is CARLSGGCRSWDTRQMFF.

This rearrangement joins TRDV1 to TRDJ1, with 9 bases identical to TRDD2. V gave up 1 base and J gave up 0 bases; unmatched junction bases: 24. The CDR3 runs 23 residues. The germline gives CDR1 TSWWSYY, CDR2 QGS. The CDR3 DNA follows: TGTGCTCTTGGGGAACCCCAACGGCCTTCCTACAGTGGATACGCCGGGTACACCGATAAACTCATCTTT. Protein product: CALGEPQRPSYSGYAGYTDKLIF.

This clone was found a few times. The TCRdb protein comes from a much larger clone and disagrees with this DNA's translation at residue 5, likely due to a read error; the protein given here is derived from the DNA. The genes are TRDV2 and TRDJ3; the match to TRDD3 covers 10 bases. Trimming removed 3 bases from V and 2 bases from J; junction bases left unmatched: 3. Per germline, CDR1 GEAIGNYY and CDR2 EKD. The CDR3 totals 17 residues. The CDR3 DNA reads TGTGCCTGTGACGGTCTGGGGGATACCTGGGACACCCGACAGATGTTTTTC. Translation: CACDGLGDTWDTRQMFF.

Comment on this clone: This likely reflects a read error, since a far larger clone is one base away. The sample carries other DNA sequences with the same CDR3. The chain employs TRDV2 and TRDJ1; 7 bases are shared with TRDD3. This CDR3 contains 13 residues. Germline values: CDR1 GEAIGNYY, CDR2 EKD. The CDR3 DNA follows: TGTGCCTGCGACACCTGGGGGACCGATAAACTCATCTTT. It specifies CACDTWGTDKLIF.

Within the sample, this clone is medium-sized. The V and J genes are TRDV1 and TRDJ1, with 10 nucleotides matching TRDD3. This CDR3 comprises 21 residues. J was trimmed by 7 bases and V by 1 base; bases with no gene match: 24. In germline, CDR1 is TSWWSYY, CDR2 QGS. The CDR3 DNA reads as TGTGCTCTTGGGGAACGGATAAACATACTGGGGGATGCTATAGGGTTTGGTAAACTCATCTTT. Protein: CALGERINILGDAIGFGKLIF.

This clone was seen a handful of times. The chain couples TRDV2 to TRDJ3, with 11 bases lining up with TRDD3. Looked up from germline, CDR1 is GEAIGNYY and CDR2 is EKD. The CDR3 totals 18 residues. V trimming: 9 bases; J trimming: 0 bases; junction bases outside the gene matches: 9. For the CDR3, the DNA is TGTGCCACCGTACTGGGGGATAGCAGCTCCTGGGACACCCGACAGATGTTTTTC. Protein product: CATVLGDSSSWDTRQMFF.

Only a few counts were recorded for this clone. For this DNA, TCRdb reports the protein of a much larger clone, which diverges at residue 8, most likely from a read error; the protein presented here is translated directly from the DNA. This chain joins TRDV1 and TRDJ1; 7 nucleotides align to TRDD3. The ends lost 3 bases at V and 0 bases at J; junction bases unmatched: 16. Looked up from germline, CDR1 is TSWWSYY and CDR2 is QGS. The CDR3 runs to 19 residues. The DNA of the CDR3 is TGTGCTCTTGGGGAGCCTAAACCTGGAGCTACTGGGGACACCGATAAACTCATCTTT. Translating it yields CALGEPKPGATGDTDKLIF.

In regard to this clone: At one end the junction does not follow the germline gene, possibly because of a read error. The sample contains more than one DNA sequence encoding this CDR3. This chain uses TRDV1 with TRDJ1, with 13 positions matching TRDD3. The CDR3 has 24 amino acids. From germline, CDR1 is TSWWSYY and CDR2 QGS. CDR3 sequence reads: CALGDSPYAVLGDTQIPYTDKLIF. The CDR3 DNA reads TGTGCTCTTGGGGACTCTCCGTACGCTGTACTGGGGGATACGCAGATACCGTACACAGATAAACTCATCTTT.